One and the same sample provided the 28 T cell receptor beta chains below, sequenced in a study of blood T cell repertoires in COVID-19 (TCRdb year 2020). The library was generated by the immunoSEQ multiplex PCR assay. Drawn from immuneACCESS, this table holds only the in-frame rearrangements with V and J called that TCRdb kept. Clones are partly lost; checked studies trace under half to an unresolved V gene and leave the rest unexplained. Present in this sample are tens of thousands of clones, over 85% of which were seen just once. The biggest ten clones account for roughly 1.5% of the sample. Sequencing input: peripheral blood. Source of these receptors: a man aged 50-59 years with acute or convalescent COVID-19.

V usage is TRBV6-5 and J usage is TRBJ2-2, with 9 bases fitting TRBD1. Per germline, CDR1 MNHEY and CDR2 SVGAGI. The V gene end was trimmed by 6 bases and the J gene end by 1 base; junction bases not matched to a gene: 3. The CDR3 length is 15 residues. CDR3 region: CASSRQGVNTGELFF. For the CDR3, the DNA is TGTGCCAGCAGCCGACAGGGGGTGAACACCGGGGAGCTGTTTTTT.

V gene TRBV3-1 (or the pseudogene TRBV3-2) combines with J gene TRBJ2-3; the match to TRBD2 covers 16 bases. The germline CDR1 and CDR2 sequences are LGHDT and YNNKEL (reference sequence). The CDR3 consists of 18 residues. V lost 6 bases, J lost 1 base, and 7 bases stayed unmatched. This CDR3 reads CASRGGLAGGPGTDTQYF. The CDR3 nucleotides are TGTGCCAGCAGAGGGGGACTAGCGGGAGGGCCGGGCACAGATACGCAGTATTTT.

The chain joins TRBV28 to TRBJ1-3; D not certain. This CDR3 region has 15 residues. V lost 2 bases and J 0 bases, leaving 8 bases between the germline ends. Looked up from germline, CDR1 is MDHEN and CDR2 is SYDVKM. CDR3 loop: CASSLSLSSGNTIYF. The CDR3 DNA follows: TGTGCCAGCAGTTTAAGCCTGAGCTCTGGAAACACCATATATTTT. Drawing the rest from reference TRBV28 and TRBJ1-3, the complete variable domain is DVKVTQSSRYLVKRTGEKVFLECVQDMDHENMFWYRQDPGLGLRLIYFSYDVKMKEKGDIPEGYSVSREKKERFSLILESASTNQTSMYLCASSLSLSSGNTIYFGEGSWLTVV.

J is TRBJ1-6 and V is TRBV28; 7 bases line up with TRBD1. Germline CDR1 and CDR2: MDHEN and SYDVKM. CDR3 size: 14 residues. J lost 8 bases, V lost 5 bases, and 6 bases had no gene match. The CDR3 reads CASSPGQLHSPLHF. CDR3 DNA: TGTGCCAGCAGTCCGGGACAGCTCCATTCACCCCTCCACTTT.

The genes are TRBV5-5 and TRBJ2-1; TRBD1 aligns across 9 bases. Looked up from germline, CDR1 is SGHKS and CDR2 is YYEKEE (reference sequence). This CDR3 contains 14 residues. Trimming took 1 base from V and 8 from J; bases not matched to a gene: 4. The CDR3 DNA is TGTGCCAGCAGCTTGAAGGGACAGGGTGATGAGCAGTTCTTC. It translates to CASSLKGQGDEQFF.

V gene TRBV18 combines with J gene TRBJ1-5; 8 nucleotides match TRBD1. The V segment lost 3 bases and the J segment 1 base; nucleotides outside the gene matches: 8. This CDR3 is 17 amino acids long. Germline lookup yields CDR1 KGHSH and CDR2 LQKENI. The CDR3 sequence: CASSPSDRALSNQPQHF. The CDR3 bases are TGTGCCAGCTCACCGTCGGACAGGGCCTTAAGCAATCAGCCCCAGCATTTT.

This chain joins TRBV24-1 and TRBJ2-3; TRBD2 matches 8 bases. Germline-derived CDR1 and CDR2 are KGHDR and SFDVKD. The CDR3 is made up of 17 amino acids. The J segment lost 2 bases and the V segment lost 0 bases, leaving 6 bases of the junction unmatched. This CDR3 reads CATSDLGVAGTTDTQYF. The CDR3 DNA reads as TGTGCCACCAGTGATTTGGGGGTAGCGGGGACCACAGATACGCAGTATTTT.

The gene calls are TRBV20-1 and TRBJ1-1; D is unresolved. From germline, CDR1 is DFQATT and CDR2 SNEGSKA (reference sequence). V gave up 3 bases and J gave up 1 base, with 3 bases separating them. The CDR3 has 11 residues. The CDR3: CSASQNTEAFF. CDR3 nucleotides: TGCAGTGCTAGCCAGAACACTGAAGCTTTCTTT.

V and J are TRBV5-4 and TRBJ1-2; no clear D gene. This CDR3 has 17 residues. Germline values: CDR1 SGHNT, CDR2 YYREEE (reference sequence). V lost 4 bases, J lost 5 bases, and 24 bases lay in between. The DNA of the CDR3 is TGTGCCAGCAGCCTCGCCGTATGGCCGGGAACCATTTATGGCTACACCTTC. Amino acids: CASSLAVWPGTIYGYTF.

The CDR3 DNA reads TGTGCCAGCTCACCCCCGTGGGAGGCACGGGAGACCCAGTACTTC. Translating it yields CASSPPWEARETQYF. V usage is TRBV18 and J usage is TRBJ2-5; a weak D match, TRBD2 (6 bases). CDR1 and CDR2 (germline): KGHSH, LQKENI. The germline V and J ends were trimmed by 3 bases and 5 bases, with 16 bases remaining between them. The CDR3 has 15 amino acids.

The chain recombines TRBV6-5 with TRBJ1-1; D is undetermined. The CDR3 runs to 11 residues. Trimming pared 7 bases from V and 5 bases from J, leaving 8 bases between. Germline CDR1 reads MNHEY; CDR2 reads SVGAGI. CDR3 sequence (DNA): TGTGCCAGCATTGGGGAGACTGAAGCTTTCTTT. This encodes CASIGETEAFF.

This chain links TRBV9 with TRBJ2-1; 14 bases fit TRBD2. Per the germline V gene, CDR1 is SGDLS and CDR2 is YYNGEE. There are 16 residues in the CDR3. V gave up 3 bases and J gave up 6 bases; unmatched junction bases: 5. CDR3 DNA sequence: TGTGCCAGCAGCGCAGGACTAGCGGGGGGCGGCAATGAGCAGTTCTTC. This sequence encodes CASSAGLAGGGNEQFF.

This chain uses TRBV27 with TRBJ2-3; 10 bases agree with TRBD2. V shed 5 bases and J 6 bases; nucleotides not matched to a gene: 8. Germline V gene lookup returns CDR1 MNHEY and CDR2 SMNVEV (reference sequence). The CDR3 covers 15 residues. CDR3 in DNA: TGTGCCAGCAGTGCAGCTAGCGGGAGAGTTGATACGCAGTATTTT. Protein: CASSAASGRVDTQYF.

The chain combines TRBV19 with TRBJ2-7; 10 bases align to TRBD2. Per the germline V gene, CDR1 is LNHDA and CDR2 is SQIVND (reference sequence). J gave up 3 bases and V 4 bases, and 6 bases lay outside the gene matches. CDR3 length: 15 amino acids. The DNA for the CDR3 is TGTGCCAGTAGTACCCGAGCGGGAGGGAGCTACGAGCAGTACTTC. Translation gives CASSTRAGGSYEQYF.

The V and J genes are TRBV2 and TRBJ1-1, with D possibly matching TRBD1 (5 bases). Trimming stripped 4 bases from V and 6 bases from J, with 12 bases between. CDR1 and CDR2 (germline): SNHLY, FYNNEI. CDR3 size: 13 residues. Here the CDR3 reads CASSAPWGAEAFF. In DNA, the CDR3 is TGTGCCAGCAGTGCTCCGTGGGGGGCTGAAGCTTTCTTT.

This chain connects TRBV14 to TRBJ1-1, with D hard to call. CDR1 is SGHDN and CDR2 is FVKESK in the germline V gene. The CDR3 has 14 residues. V was shortened by 2 bases and J by 0 bases, with 7 bases between the two germline ends. The CDR3 DNA is TGTGCCAGCAGCCAACGGGTAATGAACACTGAAGCTTTCTTT. This encodes CASSQRVMNTEAFF.

This chain uses TRBV29-1 with TRBJ1-5; D is ambiguous. Trimming took 4 bases from V and 0 from J, leaving 7 bases between them. CDR3 length: 13 amino acids. CDR1 and CDR2 from the germline V gene are SQVTM and ANQGSEA. DNA for the CDR3: TGCAGCGTTGCGACTAATAGCAATCAGCCCCAGCATTTT. Encoded protein: CSVATNSNQPQHF.

The V and J genes are TRBV11-2 and TRBJ2-5; the D gene is possibly TRBD1 (6 bases). The CDR3 runs to 15 residues. Germline V lookup: CDR1 SGHAT, CDR2 FQNNGV. V was cut by 7 bases and J by 1 base, with 16 bases left in between. CDR3 sequence reads: CASKNMGAGQETQYF. Here the CDR3 DNA reads TGTGCCAGCAAAAATATGGGGGCAGGCCAAGAGACCCAGTACTTC.

The chain joins TRBV5-1 to TRBJ1-2; 7 positions match TRBD1. Germline values: CDR1 SGHRS, CDR2 YFSETQ. Germline trimming cut 7 bases from V and 3 bases from J; bases unmatched to any gene: 15. This CDR3 spans 16 amino acids. The CDR3 here is CASSPEGQTSYYGYTF. Here the CDR3 DNA reads TGCGCCAGCTCCCCGGAGGGACAGACTTCCTACTATGGCTACACCTTC.

The rearrangement links TRBV28 to TRBJ2-2; 10 bases fit TRBD1. V gave up 5 bases and J gave up 7 bases; unmatched junction bases: 10. The length of the CDR3 is 16 residues. Germline CDR1 MDHEN, CDR2 SYDVKM. The CDR3 nucleotides are TGTGCCAGCAGTCCACGGGACAGGGGCCCGGGCGGGGAGCTGTTTTTT. Translated, it gives CASSPRDRGPGGELFF.

The chain is built from TRBV7-3 and TRBJ1-2; TRBD1 might be the D (5 bases). CDR3 length equals 13 residues. Trimming removed 2 bases at V and 7 bases at J, with 11 bases between. Germline CDR1 is SGHTA and CDR2 is FQGTGA. In nucleotides, the CDR3 is TGTGCCAGCAGCTTATGGCAGGGAAGTGGCTACACCTTC. This codes for CASSLWQGSGYTF.

This chain connects TRBV18 to TRBJ2-7; TRBD2 might be the D (6 bases). V dropped 3 bases and J dropped 6 bases, with 15 bases sitting between them. The CDR3 spans 14 residues. Germline V gene lookup returns CDR1 KGHSH and CDR2 LQKENI. The CDR3 coding sequence is TGTGCCAGCTCACCGGGCAGACAGCGGGCCGAGCAGTACTTC. This sequence encodes CASSPGRQRAEQYF. The variable domain in full, completed from reference TRBV18 and TRBJ2-7, reads NAGVMQNPRHLVRRRGQEARLRCSPMKGHSHVYWYRQLPEEGLKFMVYLQKENIIDESGMPKERFSAEFPKEGPSILRIQQVVRGDSAAYFCASSPGRQRAEQYFGPGTRLTVT.

The chain combines TRBV7-9 with TRBJ2-7, with D unresolved. CDR3 length: 15 amino acids. CDR1 is SEHNR, CDR2 FQNEAQ, per germline (reference sequence). The V and J ends lost 5 bases and 3 bases respectively, with 17 bases between them. The CDR3 DNA reads TGTGCCAGCAGCCTCTTTACCCAAGGAGTCTACGAGCAGTACTTC. Translating gives CASSLFTQGVYEQYF.

In nucleotides, the CDR3 is TGTGCCAGCAGTCCCCGGGACTGGCCGTACAATGAGCAGTTCTTC. Amino acid sequence: CASSPRDWPYNEQFF. The chain couples TRBV7-9 to TRBJ2-1; tentatively, D is TRBD2 (6 bases). Germline values: CDR1 SEHNR, CDR2 FQNEAQ (reference sequence). This CDR3 region has 15 residues. The ends were cut back, 6 bases at V and 4 bases at J, with 16 bases in the middle.

The rearrangement joins TRBV19 to TRBJ1-4; D remains ambiguous. Germline V CDR1 and CDR2: LNHDA, SQIVND (reference sequence). The CDR3 length is 16 residues. The V and J ends lost 3 bases and 0 bases respectively, with 11 bases between them. CDR3 region: CASSIDSTSTNEKLFF. In DNA form, the CDR3 reads TGTGCCAGTAGTATCGATAGTACCTCAACTAATGAAAAACTGTTTTTT. The variable domain in full, with the rest retrieved from reference TRBV19 and TRBJ1-4, is DGGITQSPKYLFRKEGQNVTLSCEQNLNHDAMYWYRQDPGQGLRLIYYSQIVNDFQKGDIAEGYSVSREKKESFPLTVTSAQKNPTAFYLCASSIDSTSTNEKLFFGSGTQLSVL.

The CDR3 bases are TGTGCCAGCAGAGTTGGACGCCGGGACAGTACAATCTCTGGGGCCAACGTCCTGACTTTC. Its translation is CASRVGRRDSTISGANVLTF. This chain joins TRBV27 and TRBJ2-6; TRBD1 agrees at 7 bases. The CDR3 contains 20 residues. CDR1 MNHEY and CDR2 SMNVEV come from the germline V gene (reference sequence). Trimming cost V 6 bases and J 0 bases; bases outside gene matches: 17.

This chain joins TRBV7-8 and TRBJ2-7, with TRBD2 matching over 10 bases. The J segment lost 6 bases and the V segment lost 2 bases, leaving 13 bases of the junction unmatched. This CDR3 is built from 17 residues. From germline, CDR1 is SGHVS and CDR2 FQNEAQ. CDR3 region: CASSLFGLAGAVGEQYF. DNA of the CDR3: TGTGCCAGCAGCTTATTTGGTCTAGCGGGAGCAGTTGGCGAGCAGTACTTC.

V usage is TRBV6-5 and J usage is TRBJ1-4; 9 bases map to TRBD1. The germline V gene encodes CDR1 MNHEY and CDR2 SVGAGI. This CDR3 has 15 amino acids. V was clipped by 7 bases and J by 6 bases; unmatched bases: 9. The CDR3 region has the DNA TGTGCCAGCACCTCAAGAGGGACAGGGTATGAAAAACTGTTTTTT. Encoded protein: CASTSRGTGYEKLFF.